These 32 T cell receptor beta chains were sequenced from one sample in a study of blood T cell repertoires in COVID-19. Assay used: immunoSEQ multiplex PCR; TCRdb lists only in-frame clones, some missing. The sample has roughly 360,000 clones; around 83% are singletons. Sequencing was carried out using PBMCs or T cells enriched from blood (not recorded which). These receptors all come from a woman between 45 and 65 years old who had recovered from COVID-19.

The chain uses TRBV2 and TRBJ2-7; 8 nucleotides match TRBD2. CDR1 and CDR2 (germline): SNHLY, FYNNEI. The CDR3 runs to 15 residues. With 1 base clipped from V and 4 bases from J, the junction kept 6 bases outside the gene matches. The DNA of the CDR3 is TGTGCCAGCAGTGAAGGGAGCGGGAGAGCTTACGAGCAGTACTTC. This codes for CASSEGSGRAYEQYF.

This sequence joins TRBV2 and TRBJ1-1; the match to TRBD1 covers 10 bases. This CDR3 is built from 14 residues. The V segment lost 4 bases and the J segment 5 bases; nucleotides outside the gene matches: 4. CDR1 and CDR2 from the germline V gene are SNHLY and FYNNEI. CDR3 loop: CASSVGQGYTEAFF. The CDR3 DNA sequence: TGTGCCAGCAGTGTGGGACAGGGGTATACTGAAGCTTTCTTT.

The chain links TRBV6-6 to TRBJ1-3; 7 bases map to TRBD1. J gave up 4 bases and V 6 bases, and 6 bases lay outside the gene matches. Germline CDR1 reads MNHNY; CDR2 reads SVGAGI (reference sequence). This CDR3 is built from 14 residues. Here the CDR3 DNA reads TGTGCCAGCAGCACCCCGACAGGGGGAAACACCATATATTTT. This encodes CASSTPTGGNTIYF.

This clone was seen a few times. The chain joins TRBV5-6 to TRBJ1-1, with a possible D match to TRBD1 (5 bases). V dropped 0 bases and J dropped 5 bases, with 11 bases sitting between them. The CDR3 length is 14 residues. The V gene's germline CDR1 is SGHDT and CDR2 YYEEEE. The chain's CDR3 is CASSLVWSGTEAFF. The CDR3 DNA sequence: TGTGCCAGCAGCTTGGTTTGGTCAGGGACTGAAGCTTTCTTT.

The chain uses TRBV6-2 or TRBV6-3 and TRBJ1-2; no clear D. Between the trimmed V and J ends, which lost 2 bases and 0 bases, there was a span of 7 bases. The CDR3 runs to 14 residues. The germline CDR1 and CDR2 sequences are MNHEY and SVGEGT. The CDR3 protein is CASSYSAANYGYTF. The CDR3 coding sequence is TGTGCCAGCAGTTACAGTGCGGCTAACTATGGCTACACCTTC.

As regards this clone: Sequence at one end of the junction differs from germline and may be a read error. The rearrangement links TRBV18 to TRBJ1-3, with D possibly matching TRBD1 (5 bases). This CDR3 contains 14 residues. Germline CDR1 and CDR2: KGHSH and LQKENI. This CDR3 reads CASSPRQGGDTIYF. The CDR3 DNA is TGTGCCAGCTCACCACGCCAGGGTGGAGACACCATATATTTT. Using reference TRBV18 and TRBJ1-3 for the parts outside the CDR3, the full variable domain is NAGVMQNPRHLVRRRGQEARLRCSPMKGHSHVYWYRQLPEEGLKFMVYLQKENIIDESGMPKERFSAEFPKEGPSILRIQQVVRGDSAAYFCASSPRQGGDTIYFGEGSWLTVV.

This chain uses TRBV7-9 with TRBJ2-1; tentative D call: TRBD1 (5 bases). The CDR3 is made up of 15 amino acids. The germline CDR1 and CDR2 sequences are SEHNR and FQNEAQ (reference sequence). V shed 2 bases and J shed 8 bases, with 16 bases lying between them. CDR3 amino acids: CASSLSTGQADEQFF. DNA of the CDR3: TGTGCCAGCAGCTTATCCACCGGACAAGCCGATGAGCAGTTCTTC.

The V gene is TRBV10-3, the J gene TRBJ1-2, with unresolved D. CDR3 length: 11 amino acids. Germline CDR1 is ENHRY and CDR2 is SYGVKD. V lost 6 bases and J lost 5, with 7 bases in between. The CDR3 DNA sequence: TGTGCCATCAGGAGAATATATGGCTACACCTTC. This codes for CAIRRIYGYTF.

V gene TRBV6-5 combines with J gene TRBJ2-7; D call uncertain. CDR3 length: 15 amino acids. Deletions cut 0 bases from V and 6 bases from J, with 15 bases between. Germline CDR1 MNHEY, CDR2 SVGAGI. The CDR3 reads CASSYSIGFMGEQYF. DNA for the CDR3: TGTGCCAGCAGTTACTCGATCGGGTTCATGGGCGAGCAGTACTTC.

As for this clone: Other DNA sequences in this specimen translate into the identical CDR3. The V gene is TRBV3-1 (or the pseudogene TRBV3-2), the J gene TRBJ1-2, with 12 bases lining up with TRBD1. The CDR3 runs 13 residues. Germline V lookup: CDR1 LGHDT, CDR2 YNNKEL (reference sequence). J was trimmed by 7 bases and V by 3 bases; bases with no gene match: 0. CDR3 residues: CASSQGQGAGYTF. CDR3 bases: TGTGCCAGCAGCCAGGGACAGGGGGCTGGCTACACCTTC.

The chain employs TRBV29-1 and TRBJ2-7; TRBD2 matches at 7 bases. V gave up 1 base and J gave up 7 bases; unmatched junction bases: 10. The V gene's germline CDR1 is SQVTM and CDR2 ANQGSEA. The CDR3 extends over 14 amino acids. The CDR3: CSVEARDTGGEQYF. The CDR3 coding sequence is TGCAGCGTTGAAGCCCGGGATACCGGGGGGGAGCAGTACTTC.

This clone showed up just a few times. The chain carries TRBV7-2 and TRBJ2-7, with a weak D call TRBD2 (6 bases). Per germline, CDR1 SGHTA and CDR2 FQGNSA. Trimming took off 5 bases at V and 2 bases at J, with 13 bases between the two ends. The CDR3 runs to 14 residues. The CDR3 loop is CASSPVGGPYEQYF. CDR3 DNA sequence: TGTGCCAGCAGCCCTGTGGGGGGACCCTACGAGCAGTACTTC.

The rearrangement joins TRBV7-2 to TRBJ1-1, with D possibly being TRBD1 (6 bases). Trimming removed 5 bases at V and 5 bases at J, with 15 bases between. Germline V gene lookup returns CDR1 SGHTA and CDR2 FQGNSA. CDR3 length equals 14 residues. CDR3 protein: CASSPGGGWTEAFF. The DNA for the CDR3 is TGTGCCAGCAGCCCCGGCGGGGGCTGGACTGAAGCTTTCTTT. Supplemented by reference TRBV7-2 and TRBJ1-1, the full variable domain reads GAGVSQSPSNKVTEKGKDVELRCDPISGHTALYWYRQSLGQGLEFLIYFQGNSAPDKSGLPSDRFSAERTGGSVSTLTIQRTQQEDSAVYLCASSPGGGWTEAFFGQGTRLTVV.

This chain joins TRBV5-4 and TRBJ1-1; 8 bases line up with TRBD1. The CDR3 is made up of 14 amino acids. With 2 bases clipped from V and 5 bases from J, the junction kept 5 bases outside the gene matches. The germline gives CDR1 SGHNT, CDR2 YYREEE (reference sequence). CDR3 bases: TGTGCCAGCAGCTTCGCCAGGGGGCAAACTGAAGCTTTCTTT. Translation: CASSFARGQTEAFF.

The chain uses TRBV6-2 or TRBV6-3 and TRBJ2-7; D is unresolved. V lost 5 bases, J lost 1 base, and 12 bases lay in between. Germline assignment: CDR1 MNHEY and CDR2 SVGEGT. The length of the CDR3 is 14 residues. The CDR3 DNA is TGTGCCAGCAGTAATAATGTTCTATCCTACGAGCAGTACTTC. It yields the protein CASSNNVLSYEQYF.

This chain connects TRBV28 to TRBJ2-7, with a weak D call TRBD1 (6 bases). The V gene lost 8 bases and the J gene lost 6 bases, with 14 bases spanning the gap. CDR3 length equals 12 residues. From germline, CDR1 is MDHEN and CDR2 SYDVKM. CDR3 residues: CASDDRFGEQYF. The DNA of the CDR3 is TGTGCCAGCGACGACAGGTTTGGCGAGCAGTACTTC.

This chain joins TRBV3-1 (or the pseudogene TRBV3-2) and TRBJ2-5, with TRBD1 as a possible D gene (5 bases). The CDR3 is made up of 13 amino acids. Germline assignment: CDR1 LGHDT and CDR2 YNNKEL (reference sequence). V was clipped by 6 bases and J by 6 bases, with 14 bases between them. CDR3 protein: CASRSRVLQTQYF. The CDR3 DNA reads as TGTGCCAGCAGAAGCAGGGTACTCCAGACCCAGTACTTC.

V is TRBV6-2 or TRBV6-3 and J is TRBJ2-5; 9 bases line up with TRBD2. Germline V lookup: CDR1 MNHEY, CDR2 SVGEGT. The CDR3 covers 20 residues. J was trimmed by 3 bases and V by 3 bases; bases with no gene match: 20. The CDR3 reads CASSYSPRGGAGGLKETQYF. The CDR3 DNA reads TGTGCCAGCAGTTATTCCCCACGAGGGGGAGCGGGAGGCTTAAAAGAGACCCAGTACTTC.

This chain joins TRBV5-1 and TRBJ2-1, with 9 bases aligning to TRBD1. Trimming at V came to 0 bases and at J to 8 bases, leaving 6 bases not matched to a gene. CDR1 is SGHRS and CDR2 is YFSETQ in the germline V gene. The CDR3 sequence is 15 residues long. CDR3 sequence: CASSLAQGAGHEQFF. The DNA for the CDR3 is TGCGCCAGCAGCTTGGCACAGGGGGCAGGCCATGAGCAGTTCTTC.

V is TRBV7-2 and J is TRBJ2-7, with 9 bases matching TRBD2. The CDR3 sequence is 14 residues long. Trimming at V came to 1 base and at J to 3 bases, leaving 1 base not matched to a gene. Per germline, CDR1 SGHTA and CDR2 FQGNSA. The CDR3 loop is CASSLVAGDYEQYF. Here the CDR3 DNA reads TGTGCCAGCAGCTTAGTAGCGGGAGACTACGAGCAGTACTTC.

The CDR3 nucleotides are TGTGCCAGCTCACTCAACACGGGCACTGAAGCTTTCTTT. It is translated as CASSLNTGTEAFF. The chain combines TRBV18 with TRBJ1-1; D uncertain. Trimming left V 4 bases short and J 4 bases short, with 10 bases between. The CDR3 runs 13 residues. CDR1 is KGHSH, CDR2 LQKENI, per germline.

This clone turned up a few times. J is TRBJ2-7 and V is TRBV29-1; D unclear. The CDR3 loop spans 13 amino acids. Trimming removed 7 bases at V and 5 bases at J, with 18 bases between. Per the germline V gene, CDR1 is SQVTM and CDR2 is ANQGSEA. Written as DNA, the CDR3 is TGCAGCGCCAAACAGCCGTTAGTGGACGAGCAGTACTTC. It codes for CSAKQPLVDEQYF.

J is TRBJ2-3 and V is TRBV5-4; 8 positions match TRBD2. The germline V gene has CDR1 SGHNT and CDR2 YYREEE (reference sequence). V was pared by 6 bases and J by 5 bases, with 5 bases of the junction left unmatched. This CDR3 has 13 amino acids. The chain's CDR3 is CASTPGGGDTQYF. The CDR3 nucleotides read TGTGCCAGCACCCCCGGGGGGGGAGATACGCAGTATTTT.

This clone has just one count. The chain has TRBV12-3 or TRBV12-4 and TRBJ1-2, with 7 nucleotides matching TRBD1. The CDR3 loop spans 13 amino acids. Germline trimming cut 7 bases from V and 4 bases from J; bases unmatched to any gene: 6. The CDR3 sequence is CASTEGQSYGYTF. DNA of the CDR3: TGTGCCAGCACCGAGGGACAGAGCTATGGCTACACCTTC.

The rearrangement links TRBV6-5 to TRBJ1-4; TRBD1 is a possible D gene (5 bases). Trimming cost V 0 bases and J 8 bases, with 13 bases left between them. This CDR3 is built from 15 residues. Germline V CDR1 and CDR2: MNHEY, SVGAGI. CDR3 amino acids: CASSYSSAGWEKLFF. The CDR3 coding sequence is TGTGCCAGCAGTTACTCGAGCGCAGGGTGGGAAAAACTGTTTTTT.

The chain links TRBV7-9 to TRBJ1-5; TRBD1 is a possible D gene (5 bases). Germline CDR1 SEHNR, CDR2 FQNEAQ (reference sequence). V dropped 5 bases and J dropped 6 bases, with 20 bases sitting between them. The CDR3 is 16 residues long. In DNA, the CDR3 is TGTGCCAGCAGCCAGGGTGGACCGGATGCTGCTCAGCCCCAGCATTTT. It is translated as CASSQGGPDAAQPQHF.

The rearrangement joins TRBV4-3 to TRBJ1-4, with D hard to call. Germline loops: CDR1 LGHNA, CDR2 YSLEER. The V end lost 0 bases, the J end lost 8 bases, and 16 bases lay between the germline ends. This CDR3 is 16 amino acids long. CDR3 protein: CASSQDNLGGREKLFF. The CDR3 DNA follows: TGCGCCAGCAGCCAAGATAATCTGGGAGGCCGGGAAAAACTGTTTTTT.

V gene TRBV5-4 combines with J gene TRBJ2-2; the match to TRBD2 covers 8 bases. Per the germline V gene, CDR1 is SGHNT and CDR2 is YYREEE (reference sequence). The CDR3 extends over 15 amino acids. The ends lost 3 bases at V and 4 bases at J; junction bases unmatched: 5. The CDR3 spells CASSSGGAITGELFF. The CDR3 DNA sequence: TGTGCCAGCAGCTCGGGGGGGGCGATCACCGGGGAGCTGTTTTTT.

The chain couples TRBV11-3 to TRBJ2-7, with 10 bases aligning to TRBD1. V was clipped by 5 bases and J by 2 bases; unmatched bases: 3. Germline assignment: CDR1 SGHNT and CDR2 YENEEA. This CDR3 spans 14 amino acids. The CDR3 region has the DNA TGTGCCAGCAGCGAAGGGACAGGGGCCTACGAGCAGTACTTC. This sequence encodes CASSEGTGAYEQYF.

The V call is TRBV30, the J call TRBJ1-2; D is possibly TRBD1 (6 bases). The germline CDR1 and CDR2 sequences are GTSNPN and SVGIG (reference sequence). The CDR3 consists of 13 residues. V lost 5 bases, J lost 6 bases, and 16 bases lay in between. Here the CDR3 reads CAWSGVLRDGYTF. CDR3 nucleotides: TGTGCCTGGTCAGGGGTCCTCCGAGATGGCTACACCTTC.

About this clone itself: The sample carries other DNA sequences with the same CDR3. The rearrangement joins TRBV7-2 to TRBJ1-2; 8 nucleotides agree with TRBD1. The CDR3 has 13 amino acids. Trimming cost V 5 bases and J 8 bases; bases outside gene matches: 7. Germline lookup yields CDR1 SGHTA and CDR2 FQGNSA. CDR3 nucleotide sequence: TGTGCCAGCAGCACGGACAGGGCGGGAGGCTACACCTTC. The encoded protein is CASSTDRAGGYTF.

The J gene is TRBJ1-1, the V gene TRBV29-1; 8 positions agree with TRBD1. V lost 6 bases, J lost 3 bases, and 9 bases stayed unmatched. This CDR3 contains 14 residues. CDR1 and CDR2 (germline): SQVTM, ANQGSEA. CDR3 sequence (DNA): TGCAGCGTCGGGACAGGCGGATTGGACACTGAAGCTTTCTTT. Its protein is CSVGTGGLDTEAFF.